The 8 T cell receptor beta chains below were found in one sample sequenced in a study of cytomegalovirus exposure and HLA in healthy donors. PCR involved 60 Vbeta and 13 Jbeta primers. TCRdb's table, derived via immunoSEQ multiplex PCR, lists solely in-frame clones and lacks some. The sample yields about 71,000 clones, 70% seen once. Material for sequencing was PBMCs. The receptors were gathered from a woman in her fifties or sixties in good health and CMV-seropositive.

This chain connects TRBV30 to TRBJ2-7; tentative D call: TRBD2 (6 bases). V lost 5 bases, J lost 3 bases, and 14 bases lay in between. CDR3 length: 13 residues. Germline V lookup: CDR1 GTSNPN, CDR2 SVGIG (reference sequence). In DNA, the CDR3 is TGTGCCTGGGGCCGGGACTCTCACTACGAGCAGTACTTC. Residues: CAWGRDSHYEQYF.

The chain uses TRBV9 and TRBJ2-7; TRBD1 matches 9 bases. Losses at the gene ends were 2 bases for V and 3 bases for J; bases not matched to a gene: 3. Germline CDR1 reads SGDLS; CDR2 reads YYNGEE. The CDR3 sequence is 14 residues long. CDR3: CASSVRDRVYEQYF. DNA for the CDR3: TGTGCCAGCAGCGTCCGGGACAGGGTCTACGAGCAGTACTTC.

The chain recombines TRBV2 with TRBJ1-2, with D uncertain. V lost 7 bases, J lost 6 bases, and 21 bases lay in between. The length of the CDR3 is 15 residues. Per germline, CDR1 SNHLY and CDR2 FYNNEI. CDR3: CASTPIEGRNHGYTF. CDR3 in DNA: TGTGCCAGCACGCCAATCGAGGGCCGGAACCATGGCTACACCTTC.

This clone was observed a single time. V and J are TRBV7-2 and TRBJ2-3, with a weak D call TRBD2 (6 bases). CDR1 is SGHTA and CDR2 is FQGNSA in the germline V gene. Trimming shortened V by 1 base and J by 6 bases, and 11 bases separated the two germline ends. The CDR3 is made up of 14 amino acids. The CDR3 reads CASSLGGLGDTQYF. CDR3 nucleotides: TGTGCCAGCAGCTTAGGGGGACTCGGGGATACGCAGTATTTT.

This clone was seen only once. The rearrangement links TRBV19 to TRBJ2-5; 8 bases are shared with TRBD2. In germline, CDR1 is LNHDA, CDR2 SQIVND (reference sequence). With V trimmed by 5 bases and J by 4 bases, 3 bases remained unmatched. The CDR3 contains 13 residues. The CDR3 is CASSPGGRETQYF. The CDR3 DNA follows: TGTGCCAGTAGTCCGGGAGGGCGAGAGACCCAGTACTTC. Variable domain in full (rest from reference TRBV19 and TRBJ2-5): DGGITQSPKYLFRKEGQNVTLSCEQNLNHDAMYWYRQDPGQGLRLIYYSQIVNDFQKGDIAEGYSVSREKKESFPLTVTSAQKNPTAFYLCASSPGGRETQYFGPGTRLLVL.

There are a few counts of this clone. This rearrangement joins TRBV6-1 to TRBJ2-7, with D possibly being TRBD1 (6 bases). This CDR3 region has 19 residues. CDR1 is MNHNS, CDR2 SASEGT, per germline. Trimming took off 2 bases at V and 2 bases at J, with 25 bases between the two ends. CDR3 sequence: CASSEPRFQQGMGTYEQYF. DNA of the CDR3: TGTGCCAGCAGTGAACCCCGATTCCAACAGGGAATGGGCACCTACGAGCAGTACTTC.

The chain links TRBV28 to TRBJ1-2; D is possibly TRBD1 (6 bases). The CDR3 covers 17 residues. The germline gives CDR1 MDHEN, CDR2 SYDVKM. Trimming removed 7 bases at V and 0 bases at J, with 21 bases between. This chain's CDR3 is CASTTRGGLRSNYGYTF. CDR3 in DNA: TGTGCCAGCACCACGCGGGGGGGGCTTCGGTCTAACTATGGCTACACCTTC.

The chain links TRBV7-3 to TRBJ1-1; 9 bases fit TRBD1. Germline values: CDR1 SGHTA, CDR2 FQGTGA. The CDR3 spans 12 residues. J gave up 10 bases and V 4 bases, and 4 bases lay outside the gene matches. The CDR3 loop is CASSSGTGRAFF. As DNA, the CDR3 is TGTGCCAGCAGCTCGGGGACAGGGAGAGCTTTCTTT.